Below, 30 T cell receptor beta chains from the same sample are listed, as sequenced in a study of T-cell memory formation after mild COVID-19. TCRdb re-derived calls from the 5' RACE reads in MiXCR, one entry per CDR3 protein. The sample holds 150,000 to 200,000 distinct CDR3 sequences, around 15% seen once. Sample: PBMCs or a T cell subset sorted from them (not recorded which). Receptors originate from an adult woman who had mild COVID-19 (a few samples of this study predate the infection). Cell type and time point are not known.

This clonotype was picked up a small number of times. CDR3 in amino acids: CATMDRGADTQYF. The CDR3 DNA sequence: TGTGCCACCATGGACAGGGGGGCAGATACGCAGTATTTT. The gene calls are TRBV3-1 and TRBJ2-3; TRBD1 matches at 10 bases. The CDR3 covers 13 residues. J gave up 4 bases and V 10 bases, and 5 bases lay outside the gene matches. Germline CDR1 is LGHDT and CDR2 is YNNKEL (reference sequence).

This clonotype came up a few times. V gene TRBV12-3 or TRBV12-4 combines with J gene TRBJ2-5; D is undetermined. V was clipped by 2 bases and J by 5 bases, with 9 bases between them. The CDR3 sequence is 13 residues long. The CDR3 region has the DNA TGTGCCAGCAGTTTACAGGTCCGGGAGACCCAGTACTTC. This codes for CASSLQVRETQYF.

This clonotype was observed at least ten times. The chain has TRBV24-1 and TRBJ2-3, with D perhaps assigned TRBD1 or TRBD2 (6 bases each). CDR3 length: 14 amino acids. Germline V CDR1 and CDR2: KGHDR, SFDVKD. Trimming removed 5 bases at V and 0 bases at J, with 8 bases between. The CDR3 DNA reads TGTGCCACCAGTGGGAGGGGGAGCACAGATACGCAGTATTTT. This gives the protein CATSGRGSTDTQYF.

The chain has TRBV24-1 and TRBJ2-5; 14 bases are a match to TRBD2. Trimming removed 3 bases from V and 4 bases from J; junction bases left unmatched: 3. Germline CDR1 reads KGHDR; CDR2 reads SFDVKD. The CDR3 consists of 16 residues. For the CDR3, the DNA is TGTGCCACCAGTGATCCGGGGACTAGCGGGAGAGAGACCCAGTACTTC. Translation: CATSDPGTSGRETQYF.

This clonotype was seen many times. The chain has TRBV5-1 and TRBJ2-1, with TRBD2 matching 7 bases. V dropped 0 bases and J dropped 4; count of bases not matched to a gene: 10. CDR3 length: 17 amino acids. Germline values: CDR1 SGHRS, CDR2 YFSETQ. CDR3 amino acids: CASSLEGRLAVYNEQFF. In DNA form, the CDR3 reads TGCGCCAGCAGCTTGGAAGGTAGGCTAGCGGTGTACAATGAGCAGTTCTTC.

This clonotype was counted at least ten times. The chain recombines TRBV7-9 with TRBJ2-2; the D gene is possibly TRBD2 (5 bases). The CDR3 loop spans 14 amino acids. From germline, CDR1 is SEHNR and CDR2 FQNEAQ (reference sequence). Trimming pared 5 bases from V and 4 bases from J, leaving 11 bases between. As DNA, the CDR3 is TGTGCCAGCAGCCCCGGCCGGGGCACCGGGGAGCTGTTTTTT. Its protein is CASSPGRGTGELFF.

V usage is TRBV29-1 and J usage is TRBJ2-3; TRBD1 or TRBD2 may be the D gene (5 bases each). V lost 3 bases, J lost 1 base, and 11 bases lay in between. Germline V CDR1 and CDR2: SQVTM, ANQGSEA. This CDR3 is built from 14 residues. The CDR3 sequence is CSVDPQGGTDTQYF. In nucleotides, the CDR3 is TGCAGCGTTGATCCGCAGGGAGGCACAGATACGCAGTATTTT.

The rearrangement uses TRBV9 and TRBJ2-1; weak D call: TRBD2 (6 bases). Trimming took off 0 bases at V and 8 bases at J, with 12 bases between the two ends. This CDR3 is 14 amino acids long. Germline CDR1 SGDLS, CDR2 YYNGEE. CDR3 coding DNA: TGTGCCAGCAGCGTAGATGAGCGGGTCTATGAGCAGTTCTTC. It codes for CASSVDERVYEQFF.

The V and J genes are TRBV30 and TRBJ1-1; D gene unclear. Germline loops: CDR1 GTSNPN, CDR2 SVGIG (reference sequence). Trimming removed 2 bases from V and 6 bases from J, with 13 bases in between. The CDR3 extends over 13 amino acids. The CDR3 nucleotides are TGTGCCTGGAGTAGGAGGGCAGGCGCTGAAGCTTTCTTT. Encoded protein: CAWSRRAGAEAFF.

This clonotype has a handful of counts. The gene calls are TRBV4-3 and TRBJ2-7; possibly TRBD1 or TRBD2 for D (5 bases each). V was shortened by 4 bases and J by 1 base, with 14 bases between the two germline ends. The CDR3 extends over 15 amino acids. Germline lookup yields CDR1 LGHNA and CDR2 YSLEER. The CDR3 here is CASSRGRDGSYEQYF. The CDR3 nucleotides are TGCGCCAGCAGCCGGGGACGGGACGGGTCCTACGAGCAGTACTTC.

The CDR3 here is CASSRSPDTNYGYTF. CDR3 bases: TGTGCCAGCAGTCGAAGCCCAGATACTAACTATGGCTACACCTTC. This chain connects TRBV7-9 to TRBJ1-2; D is undetermined. The CDR3 has 15 amino acids. The V gene's germline CDR1 is SEHNR and CDR2 FQNEAQ (reference sequence). Trimming took 6 bases from V and 0 from J, leaving 14 bases between them.

In this sample, this clonotype turned up a few times. The rearrangement joins TRBV7-3 to TRBJ1-1; D is ambiguous. In germline, CDR1 is SGHTA, CDR2 FQGTGA. V was trimmed by 3 bases and J by 3 bases, leaving 8 bases between them. This CDR3 region has 13 residues. The CDR3 reads CASSLHEDTEAFF. In DNA, the CDR3 is TGTGCCAGCAGCTTGCACGAGGACACTGAAGCTTTCTTT.

The table lists this clonotype with a few counts. The V gene is TRBV7-2, the J gene TRBJ2-3, with D possibly TRBD2 on 6 matching bases. V was pared by 4 bases and J by 0 bases, with 11 bases between. Germline V gives CDR1 SGHTA, CDR2 FQGNSA. The CDR3 has 15 amino acids. The CDR3 sequence: CASSSGGASTDTQYF. DNA for the CDR3: TGTGCCAGCAGCTCGGGCGGGGCCAGCACAGATACGCAGTATTTT.

This clonotype was counted only a few times. The chain is built from TRBV25-1 and TRBJ1-2; D uncertain. This CDR3 is 14 amino acids long. V was cut by 0 bases and J by 0 bases, with 5 bases left in between. CDR1 MGHDK and CDR2 SYGVNS come from the germline V gene. The CDR3 reads CASSEYPSNYGYTF. The CDR3 DNA reads TGTGCCAGCAGTGAATACCCCTCTAACTATGGCTACACCTTC.

V is TRBV4-2 and J is TRBJ2-7; TRBD2 matches at 9 bases. This CDR3 contains 16 residues. CDR1 and CDR2 from the germline V gene are LGHNA and YNFKEQ. V was pared by 0 bases and J by 4 bases, with 7 bases of the junction left unmatched. CDR3 nucleotide sequence: TGTGCCAGCAGCCAAGATGGGCTAGCGGGGTTTTACGAGCAGTACTTC. Protein sequence: CASSQDGLAGFYEQYF.

This clonotype appeared a few times. The chain links TRBV5-6 to TRBJ2-5, with D unclear. Germline V lookup: CDR1 SGHDT, CDR2 YYEEEE. The CDR3 totals 12 residues. The V and J ends lost 2 bases and 6 bases respectively, with 8 bases between them. CDR3 DNA: TGTGCCAGCAGCTTTATGGGGAAGACCCAGTACTTC. Protein product: CASSFMGKTQYF.

In its sample, this clonotype was seen a few times. V and J are TRBV12-3 or TRBV12-4 and TRBJ2-3, with 14 bases lining up with TRBD2. The CDR3 has 15 residues. V lost 4 bases, J lost 7 bases, and 4 bases stayed unmatched. CDR3 loop: CASSSGTSGGYTQYF. As DNA, the CDR3 is TGTGCCAGCAGTTCTGGGACTAGCGGGGGTTATACGCAGTATTTT.

This clonotype was observed a few times. This chain joins TRBV12-3 or TRBV12-4 and TRBJ2-1; 9 bases agree with TRBD1. The CDR3 length is 16 residues. Trimming cost V 6 bases and J 5 bases; bases outside gene matches: 11. CDR3 residues: CASSPGTGRSHNEQFF. The CDR3 nucleotides read TGTGCCAGCAGCCCCGGGACAGGGAGGTCACACAATGAGCAGTTCTTC.

The V call is TRBV19, the J call TRBJ1-5, with TRBD1 as a possible D gene (5 bases). CDR3 size: 17 residues. V shed 1 base and J shed 4 bases, with 17 bases lying between them. Germline CDR1 and CDR2: LNHDA and SQIVND (reference sequence). The CDR3 loop reads CASSIAGGRGVNQPQHF. The CDR3 DNA is TGTGCCAGTAGTATAGCGGGGGGACGGGGGGTAAATCAGCCCCAGCATTTT.

The chain joins TRBV24-1 to TRBJ2-2; maybe TRBD1 (5 bases). Trimming shortened V by 0 bases and J by 4 bases, and 11 bases separated the two germline ends. Germline CDR1 is KGHDR and CDR2 is SFDVKD. The CDR3 covers 16 residues. CDR3 loop: CATSDLRQGITGELFF. The CDR3 DNA sequence: TGTGCCACCAGTGATTTGCGGCAGGGAATCACCGGGGAGCTGTTTTTT.

This clonotype was detected ten times or more. V and J are TRBV5-1 and TRBJ2-7; D possibly corresponds to TRBD1 (6 bases). This CDR3 spans 15 amino acids. The V end was cut by 0 bases, the J end by 2 bases, with 12 bases between. From germline, CDR1 is SGHRS and CDR2 YFSETQ. CDR3 protein: CASSLAGVMAYEQYF. The CDR3 bases are TGCGCCAGCAGCTTGGCAGGGGTTATGGCCTACGAGCAGTACTTC.

This clonotype was counted a few times. The chain combines TRBV6-5 with TRBJ2-7, with 9 bases lining up with TRBD2. The V gene's germline CDR1 is MNHEY and CDR2 SVGAGI. With 4 bases clipped from V and 9 bases from J, the junction kept 16 bases outside the gene matches. CDR3 length: 16 amino acids. This CDR3 is CASSFRHGTSMLGQYF. The CDR3 nucleotides read TGTGCCAGCAGTTTCCGCCACGGGACTAGCATGTTAGGGCAGTACTTC.

CDR3 coding DNA: TGCAGCGTTGACCTTTGGGACCAAGCCTACAATGAGCAGTTCTTC. Translating gives CSVDLWDQAYNEQFF. This rearrangement joins TRBV29-1 to TRBJ2-1; the D call may be TRBD1 or TRBD2 (5 bases each). V was pared by 3 bases and J by 2 bases, with 14 bases between. Germline CDR1 reads SQVTM; CDR2 reads ANQGSEA. The CDR3 totals 15 residues.

The chain employs TRBV5-1 and TRBJ2-3; either TRBD1 or TRBD2 may supply D (5 bases each). CDR1 is SGHRS, CDR2 YFSETQ, per germline. The CDR3 loop spans 17 amino acids. Trimming took 0 bases from V and 2 from J, leaving 16 bases between them. As DNA, the CDR3 is TGCGCCAGCAGCTTGGCCAGGGTAGCGACCTACACAGATACGCAGTATTTT. This codes for CASSLARVATYTDTQYF.

The rearrangement uses TRBV19 and TRBJ2-1; 8 positions match TRBD1. The CDR3 spans 17 residues. Germline V CDR1 and CDR2: LNHDA, SQIVND (reference sequence). Trimming took 3 bases from V and 5 from J; bases not matched to a gene: 12. CDR3 amino acids: CASSIRLDRAGDNEQFF. The CDR3 DNA reads as TGTGCCAGTAGTATCCGGCTGGACAGGGCAGGCGACAATGAGCAGTTCTTC.

This clonotype has just a few counts. The chain couples TRBV3-1 to TRBJ2-4; D gene unclear. The CDR3 is 15 residues long. V lost 0 bases and J 0 bases, leaving 6 bases between the germline ends. The V gene's germline CDR1 is LGHDT and CDR2 YNNKEL (reference sequence). The CDR3 spells CASSQDLLAKNIQYF. CDR3 sequence (DNA): TGTGCCAGCAGCCAAGATCTTCTAGCCAAAAACATTCAGTACTTC.

The chain combines TRBV2 with TRBJ1-2; 7 bases line up with TRBD1. The CDR3 contains 11 residues. CDR1 is SNHLY, CDR2 FYNNEI, per germline. Trimming cost V 10 bases and J 7 bases; bases outside gene matches: 6. The CDR3 DNA reads as TGTGCCACCCAGGGGGTGACTGGCTACACCTTC. Protein: CATQGVTGYTF.

The rearrangement joins TRBV5-1 to TRBJ2-1; D gene uncertain. The V and J ends lost 0 bases and 7 bases respectively, with 8 bases between them. Germline values: CDR1 SGHRS, CDR2 YFSETQ. CDR3 length: 13 residues. The CDR3 region is CASSLVTRNEQFF. CDR3 in DNA: TGCGCCAGCAGCTTGGTGACGCGGAATGAGCAGTTCTTC.

This clonotype has only a few counts. The V gene is TRBV24-1, the J gene TRBJ2-5, with D perhaps matching TRBD2 (5 bases). Germline V lookup: CDR1 KGHDR, CDR2 SFDVKD. The CDR3 spans 14 residues. V lost 6 bases and J 2 bases, leaving 12 bases between the germline ends. The CDR3 protein is CATSQSGAQETQYF. In nucleotides, the CDR3 is TGTGCCACCAGTCAAAGCGGTGCACAAGAGACCCAGTACTTC.

This clonotype was observed a handful of times. The chain recombines TRBV29-1 with TRBJ1-1; 7 positions match TRBD1. The CDR3 sequence is 13 residues long. V gave up 7 bases and J gave up 0 bases; unmatched junction bases: 5. CDR1 and CDR2 (germline): SQVTM, ANQGSEA. CDR3 bases: TGCAGCGGTATGGGACAGTTGAACACTGAAGCTTTCTTT. It yields the protein CSGMGQLNTEAFF.